A single sample is the source of the 7 T cell receptor beta chains below, sequenced in a study of post-analysis software for immune sequencing data. Study results and limitations: There were about 5 TRBV segments more frequent in patients than controls, and TRBV5-6, TRBV5-1 and TRBV20-1 were among them.

Every TCR beta cDNA library bore unique molecular identifiers. MiXCR was run by TCRdb on the PCR reads, yielding one entry per CDR3 protein. The profile shows about 540,000 distinct CDR3 sequences, approximately 31% of them singletons. No antigen is known for these receptors. The sequencing input was blood. All receptors derive from a girl younger than 18 with multiple sclerosis.

This clonotype was counted only a few times. The chain joins TRBV29-1 to TRBJ2-3; possible D gene TRBD1, 5 bases. This CDR3 is built from 12 residues. Germline V gene data show CDR1 as SQVTM and CDR2 as ANQGSEA. Trimming took 4 bases from V and 3 from J, leaving 8 bases between them. CDR3 DNA: TGCAGCGTTGGGGGCCAAACAGATACGCAGTATTTT. Protein sequence: CSVGGQTDTQYF.

This clonotype has more than one count but fewer than ten. The V gene is TRBV28, the J gene TRBJ2-1, with TRBD2 matching over 8 bases. From germline, CDR1 is MDHEN and CDR2 SYDVKM. The junction had 5 bases not matched to a gene; V was cut back by 6 bases and J by 4 bases. CDR3 length equals 14 residues. The CDR3, as DNA: TGTGCCAGCAGATTAGCGGGGAGGTACAATGAGCAGTTCTTC. This sequence encodes CASRLAGRYNEQFF.

This clonotype has more than one count but fewer than ten. The chain recombines TRBV20-1 with TRBJ2-3, with 9 positions matching TRBD2. The germline V gene has CDR1 DFQATT and CDR2 SNEGSKA (reference sequence). The CDR3 is 15 amino acids. J was trimmed by 5 bases and V by 2 bases; bases with no gene match: 8. DNA for the CDR3: TGCAGTGCTAGAAGGGGCGGGGGGGGAAGAGATACGCAGTATTTT. It encodes CSARRGGGGRDTQYF.

The V gene is TRBV20-1, the J gene TRBJ1-5; tentatively, D is TRBD1 (5 bases). This CDR3 has 14 amino acids. Trimming removed 5 bases at V and 2 bases at J, with 13 bases between. Per germline, CDR1 DFQATT and CDR2 SNEGSKA (reference sequence). The chain's CDR3 is CSARPQGGNQPQHF. CDR3 DNA: TGCAGTGCTCGTCCCCAGGGCGGCAATCAGCCCCAGCATTTT.

This chain joins TRBV5-1 and TRBJ1-2; 7 positions agree with TRBD1. CDR1 is SGHRS and CDR2 is YFSETQ in the germline V gene. The CDR3 is 15 residues long. J was trimmed by 10 bases and V by 0 bases; bases with no gene match: 12. This CDR3 is CASSLEGASVDDYTF. CDR3 sequence (DNA): TGCGCCAGCAGCTTGGAGGGGGCGAGTGTGGATGACTACACCTTC.

This clonotype was observed a few times. In DNA form, the CDR3 reads TGTGCCATCAGTGAGTCCCGGGACGACCCCAATGGCTACACCTTC. It is translated as CAISESRDDPNGYTF. The rearrangement joins TRBV10-3 to TRBJ1-2, with a possible D match to TRBD1 (5 bases). Germline V lookup: CDR1 ENHRY, CDR2 SYGVKD. V lost 0 bases and J 6 bases, leaving 14 bases between the germline ends. The length of the CDR3 is 15 residues.

This clonotype was found a few times. The chain joins TRBV18 to TRBJ2-5, with D tentatively TRBD1 or TRBD2 (6 bases each). V was clipped by 0 bases and J by 5 bases, with 13 bases between them. Germline V gives CDR1 KGHSH, CDR2 LQKENI. The CDR3 contains 15 residues. CDR3 nucleotide sequence: TGTGCCAGCTCACCACCGAGGGGGGTAATGGAGACCCAGTACTTC. This encodes CASSPPRGVMETQYF.